This entry lists 21 T cell receptor beta chains sequenced from one sample in a study of read filtering for tumor transcriptome and immune sequencing. The library was built from roughly 400 ng RNA with molecular barcoded adaptors for alpha/delta and beta/gamma chains. MiXCR, run by TCRdb on the reads, gives a single entry per CDR3 protein. Among fewer than 35,000 distinct CDR3 sequences, around 20% were seen once, and the ten largest hold 16%. Sequencing was performed on a population of CD138-negative cells sorted from bone marrow. Receptor source: a donor aged 40 or older with multiple myeloma.

A word on this clonotype: A much larger clone is a single base away; this may be a read error. This likely comes from a read error, as the CDR3 has no conserved phenylalanine or tryptophan at its end. The rearrangement links TRBV9 to TRBJ2-5; 7 positions match TRBD2. Germline V gives CDR1 SGDLS, CDR2 YYNGEE. This CDR3 has 14 residues. Unmatched junction bases numbered 3, after V lost 0 bases and J lost 4 bases. The chain's CDR3 is CASSVGGGTETQYS. DNA for the CDR3: TGTGCCAGCAGCGTAGGGGGAGGGACAGAGACCCAGTACTCC.

In nucleotides, the CDR3 is TGTGCCAGCACCCAAGACTACCGTGCAGAGACCCAGTACTTC. This codes for CASTQDYRAETQYF. V gene TRBV6-6 combines with J gene TRBJ2-5; tentative D call: TRBD2 (5 bases). The germline V gene encodes CDR1 MNHNY and CDR2 SVGAGI (reference sequence). CDR3 length: 14 amino acids. Trimming left V 7 bases short and J 4 bases short, with 16 bases between.

This clonotype was observed many times. The chain is built from TRBV7-8 and TRBJ2-2; D unresolved. The CDR3 runs 12 residues. The V gene lost 2 bases and the J gene lost 10 bases, with 8 bases spanning the gap. Germline CDR1 is SGHVS and CDR2 is FQNEAQ. As DNA, the CDR3 is TGTGCCAGCAGCTTACTGGTGGCGGAGCTGTTTTTT. Residues: CASSLLVAELFF.

As concerns this clonotype: An end of the junction does not agree with germline; a read error may underlie this. Here the CDR3 reads CSARDLNGSSYVQYF. The CDR3 DNA reads as TGCAGTGCTAGAGATTTGAACGGTAGCTCCTACGTGCAGTACTTC. This chain joins TRBV20-1 and TRBJ2-7; D gene uncertain. The CDR3 spans 15 residues. Germline V gene data show CDR1 as DFQATT and CDR2 as SNEGSKA (reference sequence).

This clonotype was picked up many times. DNA of the CDR3: TGTGCCAGCAAGGGACCGTCAGCCGGCTATGGCTACACCTTC. This sequence encodes CASKGPSAGYGYTF. The genes are TRBV12-3 or TRBV12-4 and TRBJ1-2; possible D gene TRBD1, 5 bases. The CDR3 spans 14 residues. Trimming pared 7 bases from V and 4 bases from J, leaving 16 bases between.

This clonotype came up many times. V and J are TRBV20-1 and TRBJ2-1; perhaps D is TRBD1 or TRBD2 (5 bases each). V lost 1 base and J lost 0, with 10 bases in between. This CDR3 is built from 15 residues. The germline CDR1 and CDR2 sequences are DFQATT and SNEGSKA (reference sequence). CDR3 DNA: TGCAGTGCTAGAGTTGAGGGGTACTCCTACAATGAGCAGTTCTTC. Its translation: CSARVEGYSYNEQFF.

The chain carries TRBV28 and TRBJ2-6; either TRBD1 or TRBD2 may supply D (7 bases each). CDR3 length: 18 amino acids. The V end lost 3 bases, the J end lost 2 bases, and 17 bases lay between the germline ends. Germline V gene lookup returns CDR1 MDHEN and CDR2 SYDVKM. The chain's CDR3 is CASSFLGGGVTGANVLTF. Here the CDR3 DNA reads TGTGCCAGCAGTTTCCTGGGAGGGGGCGTCACTGGGGCCAACGTCCTGACTTTC.

This clonotype was found many times. This sequence joins TRBV29-1 and TRBJ2-1; 10 bases match TRBD2. The CDR3 runs to 12 residues. The germline CDR1 and CDR2 sequences are SQVTM and ANQGSEA. Trimming took 7 bases from V and 9 from J; bases not matched to a gene: 6. DNA of the CDR3: TGCAGCGGGGCTAGCGGGAGCACTGAGCAGTTCTTC. It codes for CSGASGSTEQFF.

This clonotype was recorded many times. This chain connects TRBV7-2 to TRBJ2-1; no definite D call. V shed 3 bases and J shed 7 bases, with 7 bases lying between them. The CDR3 consists of 12 residues. Germline CDR1 reads SGHTA; CDR2 reads FQGNSA. The CDR3 DNA reads TGTGCCAGCAGCTTTTTCAGGAATGAGCAGTTCTTC. It is translated as CASSFFRNEQFF.

This clonotype was counted only a few times. The V gene is TRBV30, the J gene TRBJ2-3, with D maybe TRBD2 (5 bases). In germline, CDR1 is GTSNPN, CDR2 SVGIG (reference sequence). There are 12 residues in the CDR3. The ends were cut back, 5 bases at V and 11 bases at J, with 17 bases in the middle. This CDR3 is CAWGLRAPRQYF. DNA of the CDR3: TGTGCCTGGGGCCTGAGGGCCCCTAGGCAGTATTTT.

This clonotype was seen only a few times. The chain employs TRBV20-1 and TRBJ1-5; 8 bases line up with TRBD1. The length of the CDR3 is 13 residues. The trim removed 1 base at V and 5 bases at J, leaving 1 base unmatched. Germline CDR1 and CDR2: DFQATT and SNEGSKA (reference sequence). Here the CDR3 reads CSARGDRHQPQHF. In DNA, the CDR3 is TGCAGTGCTAGAGGGGACAGGCATCAGCCCCAGCATTTT.

This clonotype was picked up many times. The J gene is TRBJ2-5, the V gene TRBV9, with 8 bases matching TRBD2. Germline-derived CDR1 and CDR2 are SGDLS and YYNGEE. The CDR3 length is 16 residues. Trimming at V came to 0 bases and at J to 5 bases, leaving 9 bases not matched to a gene. The CDR3, as DNA: TGTGCCAGCAGCGTAGTTGCGGGGGGCCTCCAGGAGACCCAGTACTTC. The encoded protein is CASSVVAGGLQETQYF.

The rearrangement joins TRBV10-1 to TRBJ1-6; D unclear. The V end lost 4 bases, the J end lost 10 bases, and 11 bases lay between the germline ends. The germline V gene encodes CDR1 WNHNN and CDR2 SYGVQD (reference sequence). The CDR3 has 13 residues. CDR3 nucleotide sequence: TGCGCCAGCAGTGCCCAGCGCTACTCACCCCTCCACTTT. This encodes CASSAQRYSPLHF.

This clonotype came up many times. The gene calls are TRBV7-2 and TRBJ2-1; maybe TRBD1 (5 bases). The length of the CDR3 is 14 residues. Trimming shortened V by 3 bases and J by 8 bases, and 14 bases separated the two germline ends. CDR1 is SGHTA and CDR2 is FQGNSA in the germline V gene. This CDR3 is CASSLVRASDEQFF. CDR3 nucleotides: TGTGCCAGCAGCTTGGTCAGGGCGTCCGATGAGCAGTTCTTC.

Comments on this clonotype: Compared with germline, one end of the junction differs, possibly owing to a read error. This chain connects TRBV20-1 to TRBJ2-5; a possible D gene is TRBD2 (6 bases). The CDR3 spans 15 residues. The germline V gene has CDR1 DFQATT and CDR2 SNEGSKA (reference sequence). CDR3: CSARDSDGTQEAQYF. Here the CDR3 DNA reads TGCAGTGCTAGAGATTCCGACGGGACTCAAGAGGCCCAGTACTTC.

This clonotype was observed many times. The chain carries TRBV7-2 and TRBJ1-4; tentative D call: TRBD1 (5 bases). The V gene lost 2 bases and the J gene lost 8 bases, with 12 bases spanning the gap. Germline lookup yields CDR1 SGHTA and CDR2 FQGNSA. This CDR3 is 14 amino acids long. CDR3 DNA: TGTGCCAGCAGCTTATCCGGGGCTGGCGAAAAACTGTTTTTT. Its translation is CASSLSGAGEKLFF.

This clonotype was seen at least ten times. The chain combines TRBV12-3 or TRBV12-4 with TRBJ1-2; 9 nucleotides match TRBD1. V gave up 10 bases and J gave up 2 bases; unmatched junction bases: 8. CDR3 length equals 14 residues. CDR3 nucleotides: TGTGCCATCAACCGGGACAGGGACAACTATGGCTACACCTTC. Translation: CAINRDRDNYGYTF.

J is TRBJ2-3 and V is TRBV28; 12 bases agree with TRBD2. CDR1 is MDHEN and CDR2 is SYDVKM in the germline V gene. The V gene end was trimmed by 6 bases and the J gene end by 8 bases; junction bases not matched to a gene: 12. The CDR3 sequence is 16 residues long. CDR3: CASRRLAGATSGTQYF. CDR3 nucleotides: TGTGCCAGCAGAAGACTAGCGGGGGCGACTTCAGGTACGCAGTATTTT. The variable domain in full, completed from reference TRBV28 and TRBJ2-3, reads DVKVTQSSRYLVKRTGEKVFLECVQDMDHENMFWYRQDPGLGLRLIYFSYDVKMKEKGDIPEGYSVSREKKERFSLILESASTNQTSMYLCASRRLAGATSGTQYFGPGTRLTVL.

About this clonotype itself: The likely explanation is a read error, given a far larger clone one base away. V and J are TRBV7-9 and TRBJ2-1; D might be TRBD2 (6 bases). V gave up 5 bases and J gave up 6 bases, with 11 bases separating them. Germline V gene sequence: CDR1 SEHNR, CDR2 FQNEAQ (reference sequence). The CDR3 runs to 13 residues. The CDR3 is CASSTGLSNEQFF. The DNA of the CDR3 is TGTGCCAGCAGCACGGGACTGAGCAATGAGCAGTTCTTC. The whole variable domain, filled in from reference TRBV7-9 and TRBJ2-1, reads DTGVSQNPRHKITKRGQNVTFRCDPISEHNRLYWYRQTLGQGPEFLTYFQNEAQLEKSRLLSDRFSAERPKGSFSTLEIQRTEQGDSAMYLCASSTGLSNEQFFGPGTRLTVL.

Comment on this clonotype: The junction departs from germline at one end; a sequencing error may be responsible. The CDR3: CSVPGGSPYSEQFF. The CDR3 DNA reads TGCAGCGTTCCGGGAGGGAGCCCTTACAGTGAGCAGTTCTTC. J is TRBJ2-1 and V is TRBV29-1; TRBD2 matches at 8 bases. The germline gives CDR1 SQVTM, CDR2 ANQGSEA. The CDR3 spans 14 residues.

This clonotype has a count of ten or more. The chain has TRBV20-1 and TRBJ2-1, with D unresolved. This CDR3 is 15 amino acids long. Per germline, CDR1 DFQATT and CDR2 SNEGSKA (reference sequence). V lost 0 bases and J 0 bases, leaving 9 bases between the germline ends. The CDR3 nucleotides are TGCAGTGCTAGAGATCCGTTGAGCTCCTACAATGAGCAGTTCTTC. It yields the protein CSARDPLSSYNEQFF.